The entry below describes one T cell receptor (beta chain). CDR1 and CDR2 from the germline V gene are LGHNA and YSLEER. This CDR3 region has 15 residues. Both TCRalpha and TCRbeta cDNA were subjected to two nested PCRs lasting approximately 16 and 9 cycles. After re-calling the 5' RACE reads, TCRdb lists one entry per CDR3 protein, DNA absent. The data show over 350,000 distinct CDR3 sequences, and the top ten clones hold just over 2.5%. The data were obtained in a study of monozygotic twins with inflammatory bowel disease. The receptor was derived from a human donor with ulcerative colitis or Crohn's disease, or a healthy co-twin of an affected twin (not recorded which). Input material: blood. This chain joins TRBV4-3 and TRBJ2-2. The CDR3 sequence is CASSQESLGSGELFF.